The source of this T cell receptor (beta chain) is a study of blood T cell repertoires in COVID-19. Overall study: Acute-phase and convalescent COVID-19 samples originated in the United States, Italy and Spain. PBMCs, B-cell-depleted T cells, or T cells provided the cDNA or gDNA that made up the material.

Authors' methods: Estimated nucleated cell counts came from reference gene primer amplification. Using immunoSEQ multiplex PCR, the repertoire was profiled, and TCRdb retains in-frame clones only, with some absent. D and trimming were read from the DNA, whereas the V and J calls and clone size are those reported in that table. The sample carries 160,000 or so clones, 65% to 90% recorded once. The sequence was collected from a woman between 50 and 59 years old with acute or convalescent COVID-19. The material sequenced was peripheral blood.

The CDR3 loop is CASSSSTGSQYF. The CDR3 nucleotides are TGTGCCAGCAGCTCATCAACAGGGAGCCAGTACTTC. V usage is TRBV7-2 and J usage is TRBJ2-5; D perhaps matches TRBD1 (6 bases). The CDR3 sequence is 12 residues long. V was clipped by 4 bases and J by 10 bases, with 13 bases between them. Germline lookup yields CDR1 SGHTA and CDR2 FQGNSA.